This TCR beta chain emerged from a study of shared clonotypes between healthy human individuals. Whole-study results and caveats: What limited the represented genetic and exposure-history diversity was the small number of donors.

Deletions cut 4 bases from V and 7 bases from J, with 14 bases between. This CDR3 region has 15 residues. CDR1 and CDR2 (germline): LGHNA, YSLEER. The assay was run at deep level. The table came from immunoSEQ multiplex PCR; TCRdb's copy has only in-frame clones and leaves some out. The sample records 2 million to 2.5 million clones, roughly 94% being singletons. Adults of Caucasian background living in Nashville, Tennessee made up all donors. The authors divided CD4+ cells into CD45RA+ naive and CD45RA-negative memory subsets. On this clone: Its antigen is not identified.

The sequence came from a young man in good health. The sequenced sample was naive CD4+ T cells sorted from blood. Subset defined: CD45RA+ positively selected. This chain links TRBV4-3 with TRBJ1-6; D is unclear. CDR3 nucleotides: TGCGCCAGCAGCCGAGAGAGGTTTCTAAATTCACCCCTCCACTTT. Translated: CASSRERFLNSPLHF.